These 24 T cell receptor beta chains originate from one sample sequenced in a study of blood T cell repertoires in COVID-19. Produced via immunoSEQ multiplex PCR; TCRdb's table is partial and in-frame only. The table shows almost 500,000 clones, with about 88% occurring only once. The sample taken for sequencing was PBMCs or T cells enriched from blood (not recorded which). These receptors were taken from a woman aged 55-70 years who had recovered from COVID-19.

The chain uses TRBV6-6 and TRBJ1-1; D is ambiguous. Germline CDR1 and CDR2: MNHNY and SVGAGI (reference sequence). V lost 6 bases to trimming and J lost 4 bases, with 9 bases between them. This CDR3 region has 12 residues. CDR3 DNA: TGTGCCAGCAGACTAATGAGCACTGAAGCTTTCTTT. Protein sequence: CASRLMSTEAFF.

The chain uses TRBV5-4 and TRBJ1-1; TRBD1 agrees at 7 bases. From germline, CDR1 is SGHNT and CDR2 YYREEE (reference sequence). The CDR3 covers 14 residues. The V gene end was trimmed by 2 bases and the J gene end by 0 bases; junction bases not matched to a gene: 1. The CDR3 loop is CASSLGQVNTEAFF. The DNA for the CDR3 is TGTGCCAGCAGCTTAGGACAGGTGAACACTGAAGCTTTCTTT.

The rearrangement uses TRBV6-5 and TRBJ2-2; TRBD2 aligns across 7 bases. CDR1 MNHEY and CDR2 SVGAGI come from the germline V gene. Germline trimming cut 6 bases from V and 1 base from J; bases unmatched to any gene: 5. The CDR3 spans 15 residues. The CDR3 sequence: CASRAAGRNTGELFF. The CDR3 nucleotides read TGTGCCAGCAGAGCAGCGGGGAGGAACACCGGGGAGCTGTTTTTT.

The chain links TRBV5-1 to TRBJ1-3; possible D gene TRBD1, 5 bases. This CDR3 spans 15 amino acids. V gave up 3 bases and J gave up 0 bases, with 10 bases separating them. Germline V gives CDR1 SGHRS, CDR2 YFSETQ. The CDR3 DNA reads as TGCGCCAGCAGCTCGGGGGACCCCTCTGGAAACACCATATATTTT. This encodes CASSSGDPSGNTIYF.

The chain has TRBV30 and TRBJ1-1, with TRBD1 as a possible D gene (5 bases). CDR1 and CDR2 from the germline V gene are GTSNPN and SVGIG (reference sequence). The CDR3 is 13 residues long. V was cut by 8 bases and J by 1 base, with 14 bases left in between. The CDR3 DNA reads as TGTGCCCGTAAGGCAGGGAAGAACACTGAAGCTTTCTTT. Translated, it gives CARKAGKNTEAFF.

The rearrangement joins TRBV6-2 or TRBV6-3 to TRBJ1-4; tentative D call: TRBD1 (6 bases). Germline V gives CDR1 MNHEY, CDR2 SVGEGT. The CDR3 spans 17 residues. V lost 1 base and J lost 4, with 16 bases in between. The DNA of the CDR3 is TGTGCCAGCAGTTACTTCTCCGCGACAGGCGTTAATGAAAAACTGTTTTTT. Translation gives CASSYFSATGVNEKLFF.

This clone was found a few times. The rearrangement uses TRBV3-1 (or the pseudogene TRBV3-2) and TRBJ2-2, with no clear D. Trimming shortened V by 1 base and J by 1 base, and 19 bases separated the two germline ends. The CDR3 sequence is 19 residues long. The germline V gene encodes CDR1 LGHDT and CDR2 YNNKEL (reference sequence). CDR3 DNA: TGTGCCAGCAGCCAAGTCGGTGGTATTGCTTCGAGGAACACCGGGGAGCTGTTTTTT. Amino acid sequence: CASSQVGGIASRNTGELFF.

The V and J genes are TRBV9 and TRBJ2-7; the D gene is possibly TRBD2 (5 bases). Between the trimmed V and J ends, which lost 3 bases and 6 bases, there was a span of 13 bases. CDR3 size: 13 residues. From germline, CDR1 is SGDLS and CDR2 YYNGEE. The CDR3 protein is CASSGAVAGEQYF. In DNA form, the CDR3 reads TGTGCCAGCAGCGGGGCGGTTGCGGGCGAGCAGTACTTC.

This chain connects TRBV10-3 to TRBJ1-5; D is uncertain. The V gene lost 3 bases and the J gene lost 2 bases, with 11 bases spanning the gap. Germline V gene sequence: CDR1 ENHRY, CDR2 SYGVKD. The CDR3 extends over 15 amino acids. The CDR3 DNA follows: TGTGCCATCAGTGACCGGTATAGAGGCAATCAGCCCCAGCATTTT. Residues: CAISDRYRGNQPQHF.

This chain uses TRBV7-9 with TRBJ2-3, with D perhaps matching TRBD2 (6 bases). Germline-derived CDR1 and CDR2 are SEHNR and FQNEAQ (reference sequence). The V end lost 1 base, the J end lost 4 bases, and 12 bases lay between the germline ends. This CDR3 comprises 15 residues. The chain's CDR3 is CASSLGTGDSDTQYF. CDR3 in DNA: TGTGCCAGCAGCTTAGGAACGGGGGATTCAGATACGCAGTATTTT.

The chain carries TRBV3-1 (or the pseudogene TRBV3-2) and TRBJ1-2; D is uncertain. Trimming stripped 3 bases from V and 8 bases from J, with 10 bases between. CDR1 is LGHDT, CDR2 YNNKEL, per germline (reference sequence). The CDR3 length is 12 residues. The CDR3 DNA follows: TGTGCCAGCAGCCACCCAGGCTCCGGCTACACCTTC. Residues: CASSHPGSGYTF.

The chain is built from TRBV5-1 and TRBJ2-7, with 8 bases that match TRBD2. J gave up 7 bases and V 0 bases, and 9 bases lay outside the gene matches. Germline V gives CDR1 SGHRS, CDR2 YFSETQ. This CDR3 spans 15 amino acids. CDR3: CASSLEPGGHLEQYV. CDR3 coding DNA: TGCGCCAGCAGCTTGGAACCGGGGGGGCATCTAGAGCAGTACGTC.

The chain employs TRBV11-3 and TRBJ2-3, with D unresolved. Germline CDR1 and CDR2: SGHNT and YENEEA. The CDR3 loop spans 14 amino acids. V was shortened by 1 base and J by 2 bases, with 7 bases between the two germline ends. CDR3 sequence: CASSLGRTTDTQYF. Written as DNA, the CDR3 is TGTGCCAGCAGCTTAGGCAGAACCACAGATACGCAGTATTTT.

The chain is built from TRBV18 and TRBJ2-2, with 9 bases aligning to TRBD1. The CDR3 runs to 16 residues. Germline assignment: CDR1 KGHSH and CDR2 LQKENI. V lost 3 bases, J lost 6 bases, and 8 bases stayed unmatched. CDR3 DNA: TGTGCCAGCTCACCCTTCACCGGGACAGGGCCCGGGGAGCTGTTTTTT. It specifies CASSPFTGTGPGELFF.

This sequence joins TRBV7-2 and TRBJ2-3; tentative D call: TRBD2 (6 bases). The CDR3 is 17 amino acids. Trimming left V 1 base short and J 0 bases short, with 14 bases between. Germline-derived CDR1 and CDR2 are SGHTA and FQGNSA. CDR3 sequence (DNA): TGTGCCAGCAGCTTAGTCGGGGGAGCCATTAGCACAGATACGCAGTATTTT. It codes for CASSLVGGAISTDTQYF.

This clone was counted a few times. This chain links TRBV7-6 with TRBJ1-1; a weak D match, TRBD1 (5 bases). In germline, CDR1 is SGHVS, CDR2 FNYEAQ. Trimming removed 5 bases at V and 0 bases at J, with 16 bases between. The CDR3 is 16 amino acids. DNA for the CDR3: TGTGCCAGCAGCCACCGACAGCGGGGCTTGAACACTGAAGCTTTCTTT. Translated: CASSHRQRGLNTEAFF.

This clone was recorded a few times. The V call is TRBV5-1, the J call TRBJ1-5; 8 bases match TRBD1. This CDR3 contains 15 residues. The germline V gene encodes CDR1 SGHRS and CDR2 YFSETQ. Trimming cost V 2 bases and J 5 bases; bases outside gene matches: 6. The CDR3 loop reads CASSLGQGPYQPQHF. CDR3 bases: TGCGCCAGCAGCTTAGGACAGGGACCGTATCAGCCCCAGCATTTT. Complete variable domain (other parts from reference TRBV5-1 and TRBJ1-5): KAGVTQTPRYLIKTRGQQVTLSCSPISGHRSVSWYQQTPGQGLQFLFEYFSETQRNKGNFPGRFSGRQFSNSRSEMNVSTLELGDSALYLCASSLGQGPYQPQHFGDGTRLSIL.

V is TRBV9 and J is TRBJ2-3; 10 nucleotides line up with TRBD2. CDR3 length equals 16 residues. V was clipped by 0 bases and J by 5 bases; unmatched bases: 6. The germline V gene has CDR1 SGDLS and CDR2 YYNGEE. CDR3 nucleotides: TGTGCCAGCAGCGTAGTAAGAGCGGGGGGGATAGATACGCAGTATTTT. It codes for CASSVVRAGGIDTQYF.

The CDR3 DNA reads as TGTGCCAGCAGCCAGCAAGGGGGGGCAGGGGGCGAGACCCAGTACTTC. The encoded protein is CASSQQGGAGGETQYF. The genes are TRBV7-2 and TRBJ2-5; perhaps TRBD1 as D (8 bases). CDR3 length: 16 residues. Germline V gene lookup returns CDR1 SGHTA and CDR2 FQGNSA. The V and J ends lost 5 bases and 5 bases respectively, with 21 bases between them.

The rearrangement uses TRBV11-2 and TRBJ2-2; 8 bases line up with TRBD2. The CDR3 sequence is 16 residues long. V shed 5 bases and J 4 bases; nucleotides not matched to a gene: 9. Germline CDR1 SGHAT, CDR2 FQNNGV. In nucleotides, the CDR3 is TGTGCCAGCAGCGACCCGGGGGGGCCTGTCACCGGGGAGCTGTTTTTT. Residues: CASSDPGGPVTGELFF.

The chain carries TRBV15 and TRBJ2-1, with 10 nucleotides matching TRBD2. CDR1 is LNHNV, CDR2 YYDKDF, per germline (reference sequence). The trim removed 0 bases at V and 7 bases at J, leaving 6 bases unmatched. The CDR3 runs to 16 residues. The CDR3: CATSRDRAGGENEQFF. CDR3 in DNA: TGTGCCACCAGCAGAGATAGAGCGGGGGGGGAGAATGAGCAGTTCTTC.

The genes are TRBV7-2 and TRBJ1-2; 7 bases are shared with TRBD1. This CDR3 region has 13 residues. With V trimmed by 2 bases and J by 7 bases, 4 bases remained unmatched. Germline CDR1 SGHTA, CDR2 FQGNSA. The CDR3 sequence: CASSLNAGGGYTF. The CDR3 bases are TGTGCCAGCAGCTTAAACGCAGGGGGTGGCTACACCTTC.

This chain links TRBV18 with TRBJ2-3, with a possible D match to TRBD1 (6 bases). The germline gives CDR1 KGHSH, CDR2 LQKENI. V lost 4 bases to trimming and J lost 0 bases, with 11 bases between them. The CDR3 loop spans 15 amino acids. The CDR3 DNA is TGTGCCAGCTCACGACAGGCCTCTAGCACAGATACGCAGTATTTT. It yields the protein CASSRQASSTDTQYF.

V gene TRBV7-8 combines with J gene TRBJ2-1, with a possible D match to TRBD1 (6 bases). CDR1 and CDR2 (germline): SGHVS, FQNEAQ. This CDR3 has 15 amino acids. V lost 5 bases and J 6 bases, leaving 17 bases between the germline ends. This chain's CDR3 is CASSKRQGTFNEQFF. The CDR3 DNA follows: TGTGCCAGCAGCAAGAGGCAGGGGACATTCAATGAGCAGTTCTTC.